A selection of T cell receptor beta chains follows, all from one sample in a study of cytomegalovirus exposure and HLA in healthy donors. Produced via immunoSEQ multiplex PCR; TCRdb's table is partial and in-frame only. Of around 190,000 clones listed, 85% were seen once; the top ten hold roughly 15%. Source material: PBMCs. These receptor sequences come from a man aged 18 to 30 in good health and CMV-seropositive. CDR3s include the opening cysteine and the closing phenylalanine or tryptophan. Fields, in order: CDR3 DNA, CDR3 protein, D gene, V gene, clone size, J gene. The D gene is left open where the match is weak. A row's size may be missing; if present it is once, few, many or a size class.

CDR3 DNA: TGTGCCAGCAGTTACGCACGGACAGGGGCCTACGAGCAGTACTTC
CDR3 protein: CASSYARTGAYEQYF
D gene: TRBD1
V gene: TRBV2
clone size: medium-sized
J gene: TRBJ2-7

CDR3 DNA: TGTGCCAGCAGCGTAGGGTCCAGGCAAGAGACCCAGTACTTC
CDR3 protein: CASSVGSRQETQYF
D gene: .
V gene: TRBV9
clone size: .
J gene: TRBJ2-5

CDR3 DNA: TGTGCCAGCTCACCGCAGGCAGCCTCTGGAAACACCATATATTTT
CDR3 protein: CASSPQAASGNTIYF
D gene: .
V gene: TRBV18
clone size: .
J gene: TRBJ1-3

CDR3 DNA: TGTGCCAGCAGTGAAGGAATAGAGAACACCGGGGAGCTGTTTTTT
CDR3 protein: CASSEGIENTGELFF
D gene: .
V gene: TRBV2
clone size: .
J gene: TRBJ2-2

CDR3 DNA: TGTGCCAGCACCGATTTCGGGCAGGGCGACTACGAGCAGTACTTC
CDR3 protein: CASTDFGQGDYEQYF
D gene: .
V gene: TRBV28
clone size: once
J gene: TRBJ2-7

CDR3 DNA: TGTGCCAGCAGGAACCCGGGGACAGGGACTAATGGCTACACCTTC
CDR3 protein: CASRNPGTGTNGYTF
D gene: TRBD1
V gene: TRBV27
clone size: .
J gene: TRBJ1-2

CDR3 DNA: TGTGCCAGCAGCTTAGTTACCGCGGAATACTATGGCTACACCTTC
CDR3 protein: CASSLVTAEYYGYTF
D gene: .
V gene: TRBV11-3
clone size: .
J gene: TRBJ1-2

CDR3 DNA: TGTGCCAGCTCAGGGACAGCGCTCTATGGCTACACCTTC
CDR3 protein: CASSGTALYGYTF
D gene: TRBD1
V gene: TRBV2
clone size: few
J gene: TRBJ1-2

CDR3 DNA: TGTGCCAGCAGTTTAGACAGGAGCTCCTATAATTCACCCCTCCACTTT
CDR3 protein: CASSLDRSSYNSPLHF
D gene: .
V gene: TRBV27
clone size: .
J gene: TRBJ1-6

CDR3 DNA: TGTGCCAGCAGCCTTCATACCGGGACAGGGAAAACTCATCAGCCCCAGCATTTT
CDR3 protein: CASSLHTGTGKTHQPQHF
D gene: .
V gene: TRBV21-1
clone size: .
J gene: TRBJ1-5